Sequencing of this TCR beta chain was carried out in a study of technical replicates of blood from several donors. The data were produced by immunoSEQ multiplex PCR, yet TCRdb's version contains in-frame clones alone and is incomplete. The data hold around 50,000 clones, with approximately 94% observed a single time. V gave up 1 base and J gave up 5 bases; unmatched junction bases: 8. The CDR3 is 16 residues long. Germline V gene lookup returns CDR1 SGHAT and CDR2 FQNNGV. This receptor was taken from a human donor in good health. The sequenced material came from T cells isolated from PBMCs. The V call is TRBV11-2, the J call TRBJ2-5; the match to TRBD2 covers 9 bases. Here the CDR3 reads CASSLAGTSSGETQYF. The CDR3 region has the DNA TGTGCCAGCAGCTTAGCCGGGACTAGCAGCGGGGAGACCCAGTACTTC. Based on the CDR3 plus reference TRBV11-2 and TRBJ2-5, the full variable domain is EAGVAQSPRYKIIEKRQSVAFWCNPISGHATLYWYQQILGQGPKLLIQFQNNGVVDDSQLPKDRFSAERLKGVDSTLKIQPAKLEDSAVYLCASSLAGTSSGETQYFGPGTRLLVL.